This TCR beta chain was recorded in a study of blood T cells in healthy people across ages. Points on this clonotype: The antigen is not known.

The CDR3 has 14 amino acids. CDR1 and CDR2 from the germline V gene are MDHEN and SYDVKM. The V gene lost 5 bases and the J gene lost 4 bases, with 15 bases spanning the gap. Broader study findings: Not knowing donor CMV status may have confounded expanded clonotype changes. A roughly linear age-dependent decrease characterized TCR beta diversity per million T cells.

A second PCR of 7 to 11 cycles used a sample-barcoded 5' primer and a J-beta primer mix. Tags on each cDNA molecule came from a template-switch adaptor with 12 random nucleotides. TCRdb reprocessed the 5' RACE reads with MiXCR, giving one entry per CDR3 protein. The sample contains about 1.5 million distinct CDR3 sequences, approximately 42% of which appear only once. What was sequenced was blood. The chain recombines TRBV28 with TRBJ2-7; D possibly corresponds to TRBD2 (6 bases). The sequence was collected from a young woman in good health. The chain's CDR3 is CASSADGSGYEQYF. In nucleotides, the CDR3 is TGTGCCAGCAGTGCGGACGGGAGTGGTTACGAGCAGTACTTC.